The 23 T cell receptor beta chains reported below all come from one sample, sequenced in a study of T cells in Graves' hyperthyroidism and ophthalmopathy. TCR beta CDR3 sequences were amplified from RNA transcripts. HTBI primers were employed in a first-round RT-PCR of the TCR CDR3. MiXCR, run by TCRdb on the multiplex PCR reads, gives a single entry per CDR3 protein. Of around 520,000 distinct CDR3 sequences listed, roughly 24% are singletons. Specimen: blood. These TCRs come from a woman between 25 and 40 years old with Graves' ophthalmopathy.

In DNA, the CDR3 is TGCAGCGTTGAATTCCGAGACAGGGTAGAGGCTTTCTTT. This codes for CSVEFRDRVEAFF. J is TRBJ1-1 and V is TRBV29-1; 7 bases match TRBD1. The trim removed 2 bases at V and 11 bases at J, leaving 11 bases unmatched. Germline V gene lookup returns CDR1 SQVTM and CDR2 ANQGSEA. The CDR3 consists of 13 residues.

This clonotype has a count of ten or more. This rearrangement joins TRBV27 to TRBJ2-7; D tentatively fits TRBD1 or TRBD2 (5 bases each). CDR3 length equals 14 residues. Germline V gene lookup returns CDR1 MNHEY and CDR2 SMNVEV (reference sequence). V lost 2 bases and J lost 3, with 11 bases in between. The CDR3 DNA is TGTGCCAGCAGTTTAGAGGGCGGACACTACGAGCAGTACTTC. Translation: CASSLEGGHYEQYF.

This clonotype was recorded many times. The chain joins TRBV12-3 or TRBV12-4 to TRBJ2-7; a weak D match, TRBD1 (6 bases). V was shortened by 4 bases and J by 1 base, with 20 bases between the two germline ends. CDR3 size: 17 residues. The CDR3 coding sequence is TGTGCCAGCAGTTCAGGTTCGTGGGGGCAACAGTCCTACGAGCAGTACTTC. Amino acids: CASSSGSWGQQSYEQYF.

This clonotype was detected a few times. The gene calls are TRBV12-3 or TRBV12-4 and TRBJ2-7, with D possibly TRBD1 on 6 matching bases. The CDR3 has 15 residues. V gave up 3 bases and J gave up 3 bases, with 15 bases separating them. The CDR3 protein is CASSLFPGALYEQYF. CDR3 bases: TGTGCCAGCAGTTTGTTTCCAGGGGCCCTCTACGAGCAGTACTTC.

This chain uses TRBV24-1 with TRBJ1-1; no clear D. Germline lookup yields CDR1 KGHDR and CDR2 SFDVKD. Trimming took off 1 base at V and 0 bases at J, with 11 bases between the two ends. This CDR3 spans 16 amino acids. The CDR3 nucleotides read TGTGCCACCAGTGATTTATTCGGAGTCATGAACACTGAAGCTTTCTTT. This gives the protein CATSDLFGVMNTEAFF.

Ten or more counts support this clonotype. The rearrangement links TRBV24-1 to TRBJ1-2, with 10 bases identical to TRBD1. The germline V gene has CDR1 KGHDR and CDR2 SFDVKD. With V trimmed by 3 bases and J by 7 bases, 7 bases remained unmatched. This CDR3 has 15 residues. CDR3 residues: CATSDTRQGAAGYTF. CDR3 sequence (DNA): TGTGCCACCAGTGATACCCGACAGGGGGCGGCTGGCTACACCTTC.

DNA for the CDR3: TGTGCCAGCAGCTTAGGCGGTAGTTCGGAGACGCGGTACTTC. Protein: CASSLGGSSETRYF. The chain is built from TRBV27 and TRBJ2-5; D remains ambiguous. Germline V gene sequence: CDR1 MNHEY, CDR2 SMNVEV (reference sequence). Trimming took off 6 bases at V and 13 bases at J, with 24 bases between the two ends. The CDR3 loop spans 14 amino acids.

This clonotype was found many times. The chain recombines TRBV12-3 or TRBV12-4 with TRBJ1-2, with D possibly being TRBD1 (6 bases). The V gene lost 1 base and the J gene lost 8 bases, with 14 bases spanning the gap. The CDR3 is 14 residues long. The CDR3 loop is CASSLVRGARGYTF. As DNA, the CDR3 is TGTGCCAGCAGTTTAGTGAGGGGGGCGCGGGGCTACACCTTC.

The chain is built from TRBV7-9 and TRBJ1-1; no clear D gene. Per the germline V gene, CDR1 is SEHNR and CDR2 is FQNEAQ (reference sequence). V was trimmed by 7 bases and J by 0 bases, leaving 9 bases between them. The CDR3 has 13 amino acids. The CDR3 DNA is TGTGCCAGCAAGATGACAATGAACACTGAAGCTTTCTTT. Translating gives CASKMTMNTEAFF.

This clonotype was detected a few times. The chain's CDR3 is CASVRVATNNQPQHF. CDR3 in DNA: TGTGCCAGCGTACGGGTCGCGACCAACAATCAGCCCCAGCATTTT. The chain combines TRBV28 with TRBJ1-5; D is unresolved. The CDR3 runs to 15 residues. The V gene lost 8 bases and the J gene lost 3 bases, with 17 bases spanning the gap. The germline CDR1 and CDR2 sequences are MDHEN and SYDVKM.

The rearrangement uses TRBV5-1 and TRBJ1-2, with 8 nucleotides matching TRBD1. Germline V gene sequence: CDR1 SGHRS, CDR2 YFSETQ. The CDR3 spans 16 residues. The V and J ends lost 1 base and 4 bases, in that order; junction bases with no gene match: 9. The CDR3 nucleotides read TGCGCCAGCAGCTTGTCCATGACAGGGGTTACCTATGGCTACACCTTC. This gives the protein CASSLSMTGVTYGYTF. Combining the CDR3 with reference TRBV5-1 and TRBJ1-2 gives the whole variable domain KAGVTQTPRYLIKTRGQQVTLSCSPISGHRSVSWYQQTPGQGLQFLFEYFSETQRNKGNFPGRFSGRQFSNSRSEMNVSTLELGDSALYLCASSLSMTGVTYGYTFGSGTRLTVV.

In its sample, this clonotype was seen many times. The chain joins TRBV28 to TRBJ1-1; D not resolved. The CDR3 extends over 12 amino acids. Trimming removed 3 bases at V and 5 bases at J, with 7 bases between. Germline V lookup: CDR1 MDHEN, CDR2 SYDVKM. The CDR3 spells CASSFLSTEAFF. For the CDR3, the DNA is TGTGCCAGCAGTTTTTTGTCGACTGAAGCTTTCTTT. The variable domain in full, with the rest retrieved from reference TRBV28 and TRBJ1-1, is DVKVTQSSRYLVKRTGEKVFLECVQDMDHENMFWYRQDPGLGLRLIYFSYDVKMKEKGDIPEGYSVSREKKERFSLILESASTNQTSMYLCASSFLSTEAFFGQGTRLTVV.

V usage is TRBV6-1 and J usage is TRBJ1-5; maybe TRBD1 (6 bases). Trimming took off 7 bases at V and 2 bases at J, with 15 bases between the two ends. The germline CDR1 and CDR2 sequences are MNHNS and SASEGT. There are 15 residues in the CDR3. The CDR3 region is CASIGQPSGNQPQHF. The CDR3 nucleotides read TGTGCCAGCATAGGACAGCCATCAGGCAATCAGCCCCAGCATTTT.

This clonotype was recorded many times. V usage is TRBV2 and J usage is TRBJ2-5, with D perhaps TRBD1 (6 bases). Germline loops: CDR1 SNHLY, CDR2 FYNNEI. The CDR3 has 14 residues. V was pared by 4 bases and J by 5 bases, with 14 bases between. CDR3 nucleotide sequence: TGTGCCAGCAGTGTCGACGCAGGGGTGGAGACCCAGTACTTC. It is translated as CASSVDAGVETQYF.

The chain combines TRBV5-6 with TRBJ1-2; D remains ambiguous. The CDR3 consists of 14 residues. V lost 0 bases and J 4 bases, leaving 10 bases between the germline ends. Germline CDR1 and CDR2: SGHDT and YYEEEE. The CDR3 bases are TGTGCCAGCAGCTTGGGTGGCAGCTCCTATGGCTACACCTTC. It yields the protein CASSLGGSSYGYTF.

This chain uses TRBV6-1 with TRBJ1-1; 10 nucleotides match TRBD1. This CDR3 has 14 amino acids. From germline, CDR1 is MNHNS and CDR2 SASEGT. V shed 5 bases and J 10 bases; nucleotides not matched to a gene: 10. The CDR3 sequence is CASSQGQGYVVAFF. In DNA form, the CDR3 reads TGTGCCAGCAGTCAGGGACAGGGGTATGTTGTAGCTTTCTTT.

The CDR3 DNA reads as TGTGCCAGTAGTATTGGCCCTCAGCGGGAGCAGTACTTC. Its translation is CASSIGPQREQYF. This chain joins TRBV19 and TRBJ2-7; maybe TRBD2 (5 bases). Germline loops: CDR1 LNHDA, CDR2 SQIVND (reference sequence). V shed 3 bases and J shed 7 bases, with 13 bases lying between them. There are 13 residues in the CDR3.

The sample holds many counts of this clonotype. The rearrangement joins TRBV5-1 to TRBJ1-1; a weak D match, TRBD1 (6 bases). Germline V gene data show CDR1 as SGHRS and CDR2 as YFSETQ. V was trimmed by 2 bases and J by 1 base, leaving 12 bases between them. This CDR3 comprises 15 residues. CDR3 sequence (DNA): TGCGCCAGCAGCTTCATTCGACAGGCGAACACTGAAGCTTTCTTT. Amino acids: CASSFIRQANTEAFF.

Regarding this clonotype: Relative to the germline gene, one junction end is altered; a read error may explain this. The J gene is TRBJ2-2, the V gene TRBV12-3 or TRBV12-4; D possibly uses TRBD1 or TRBD2 (6 bases each). The length of the CDR3 is 13 residues. Here the CDR3 DNA reads TGTGCCAGCAAGGGGGGCAACACCGGGGAGCTGTGTTTT. This translates into CASKGGNTGELCF.

There are a few counts of this clonotype. The J gene is TRBJ1-2, the V gene TRBV6-1, with 11 bases aligning to TRBD1. The CDR3 totals 16 residues. Losses at the gene ends were 3 bases for V and 3 bases for J; bases not matched to a gene: 6. Germline CDR1 and CDR2: MNHNS and SASEGT. CDR3 region: CASSDPGTGGDYGYTF. The CDR3 DNA reads TGTGCCAGCAGTGATCCCGGGACAGGGGGGGACTATGGCTACACCTTC.

Concerning this clonotype itself: A much bigger clone sits one base away, suggesting this may be a read error. The J gene is TRBJ2-7, the V gene TRBV15; weak D call: TRBD1 (5 bases). V lost 1 base and J 10 bases, leaving 14 bases between the germline ends. CDR1 is LNHNV, CDR2 YYDKDF, per germline (reference sequence). This CDR3 has 13 amino acids. The DNA of the CDR3 is TGTGCCACCAGCAGAGCCCCGACAAGGGGCCAGTACTTC. This codes for CATSRAPTRGQYF.

This clonotype was seen more than once but under ten times. The rearrangement links TRBV7-2 to TRBJ2-7; D call uncertain. The CDR3 sequence is 16 residues long. V was shortened by 0 bases and J by 1 base, with 13 bases between the two germline ends. Germline V gene data show CDR1 as SGHTA and CDR2 as FQGNSA. DNA of the CDR3: TGTGCCAGCAGCTTAGCTGGTAGAGGAGTGTCCTACGAGCAGTACTTC. It translates to CASSLAGRGVSYEQYF.

This sequence joins TRBV12-3 or TRBV12-4 and TRBJ2-7; 9 nucleotides line up with TRBD1. Losses at the gene ends were 5 bases for V and 5 bases for J; bases not matched to a gene: 10. The CDR3 length is 15 residues. CDR3 sequence reads: CASSPSRDRVHEQYF. CDR3 nucleotides: TGTGCCAGCAGTCCCAGCAGGGACAGGGTCCACGAGCAGTACTTC.